The 30 T cell receptor beta chains in this list originate from one sample, sequenced in a study of human T cells and chemical hapten exposure. Via MiXCR, TCRdb re-called the RACE reads, giving one row per CDR3 protein. The sample has 99,000 or so distinct CDR3 sequences; roughly a third are singletons. Time point defined: patch test 3, about 24 weeks after DPC sensitization. The treatment here: therapeutic diphenylcyclopropenone sensitization with weekly scalp DPC. The sequences come from whole blood, collected in connection with sensitization to the hapten diphenylcyclopropenone (DPC). Every receptor here comes from a man in his forties with alopecia areata. Some clones in this sample may be carry-over from other donors' samples.

J is TRBJ2-5 and V is TRBV11-2; TRBD1 matches 8 bases. The CDR3 extends over 15 amino acids. V shed 1 base and J 4 bases; nucleotides not matched to a gene: 5. Germline CDR1 reads SGHAT; CDR2 reads FQNNGV. The CDR3 region has the DNA TGTGCCAGCAGCTTAGGGACAGGGAAGGCAGAGACCCAGTACTTC. Its translation is CASSLGTGKAETQYF.

In its sample, this clonotype was seen a few times. The V gene is TRBV20-1, the J gene TRBJ1-1; 8 bases are shared with TRBD1. The germline V gene encodes CDR1 DFQATT and CDR2 SNEGSKA (reference sequence). After removal of 6 bases from V and 4 bases from J, the junction contained 10 bases not matched to a gene. This CDR3 has 14 amino acids. The CDR3 here is CSARIDRGLTEAFF. The CDR3 DNA reads TGCAGTGCCCGAATAGACAGGGGCCTCACTGAAGCTTTCTTT.

The chain joins TRBV5-1 to TRBJ1-3; perhaps TRBD1 as D (5 bases). The V end was cut by 0 bases, the J end by 4 bases, with 17 bases between. The germline V gene encodes CDR1 SGHRS and CDR2 YFSETQ. The CDR3 consists of 17 residues. The CDR3 loop is CASSLEPFQGRGNTIYF. The CDR3 coding sequence is TGCGCCAGCAGCTTGGAGCCGTTTCAGGGTCGCGGAAACACCATATATTTT.

The gene calls are TRBV3-1 and TRBJ2-7; D gene ambiguous. CDR1 and CDR2 from the germline V gene are LGHDT and YNNKEL (reference sequence). The germline V and J ends were trimmed by 1 base and 5 bases, with 9 bases remaining between them. The CDR3 runs to 13 residues. DNA for the CDR3: TGTGCCAGCAGCCAAGCAGGTTGGCACGAGCAGTACGTC. Residues: CASSQAGWHEQYV.

This clonotype turned up a few times. The chain links TRBV7-8 to TRBJ2-1, with D possibly matching TRBD1 (5 bases). Germline assignment: CDR1 SGHVS and CDR2 FQNEAQ. V was shortened by 2 bases and J by 2 bases, with 16 bases between the two germline ends. The CDR3 is 17 amino acids. CDR3 sequence: CASSLSSQGRTYNEQFF. CDR3 bases: TGTGCCAGCAGCTTATCTTCCCAGGGCAGGACCTACAATGAGCAGTTCTTC. Together with reference TRBV7-8 and TRBJ2-1, the CDR3 gives the full variable domain: GAGVSQSPRYKVAKRGQDVALRCDPISGHVSLFWYQQALGQGPEFLTYFQNEAQLDKSGLPSDRFFAERPEGSVSTLKIQRTQQEDSAVYLCASSLSSQGRTYNEQFFGPGTRLTVL.

This clonotype was seen more than once but under ten times. CDR3 DNA: TGTGCCAGCAGCCGGAGTAGCGGGCCCAGCTCCTACAATGAGCAGTTCTTC. Translation gives CASSRSSGPSSYNEQFF. The V call is TRBV25-1, the J call TRBJ2-1; 7 bases are shared with TRBD2. V dropped 6 bases and J dropped 0; count of bases not matched to a gene: 11. The CDR3 length is 17 residues. Per germline, CDR1 MGHDK and CDR2 SYGVNS.

A note on this clonotype: Relative to the germline gene, one junction end is altered; a read error may explain this. In nucleotides, the CDR3 is TGTGCCAGCAGCTTTAAATCTGGGGGGCTTTCCAAAACCCTCTTC. This codes for CASSFKSGGLSKTLF. This rearrangement joins TRBV7-2 to TRBJ2-1; D may correspond to TRBD1 or TRBD2 (6 bases each). Germline V gives CDR1 SGHTA, CDR2 FQGNSA. This CDR3 spans 15 amino acids.

The gene calls are TRBV27 and TRBJ2-3, with D perhaps matching TRBD1 or TRBD2 (5 bases each). CDR3 length equals 15 residues. Trimming removed 6 bases at V and 6 bases at J, with 19 bases between. The germline CDR1 and CDR2 sequences are MNHEY and SMNVEV (reference sequence). This chain's CDR3 is CASRGVQGWGDTQYF. CDR3 in DNA: TGTGCCAGCAGGGGGGTGCAGGGTTGGGGCGATACGCAGTATTTT.

This clonotype occurred a few times. The chain couples TRBV7-9 to TRBJ2-1, with a tentative D call TRBD2 (7 bases). V lost 5 bases to trimming and J lost 3 bases, with 20 bases between them. The CDR3 loop spans 17 amino acids. Germline CDR1 is SEHNR and CDR2 is FQNEAQ (reference sequence). For the CDR3, the DNA is TGTGCCAGCAGCCTATGGGCGGGGGCGGGTCTCTACAATGAGCAGTTCTTC. This sequence encodes CASSLWAGAGLYNEQFF.

The rearrangement links TRBV28 to TRBJ2-7; D assignment may be TRBD1 or TRBD2 (5 bases each). V was shortened by 6 bases and J by 3 bases, with 15 bases between the two germline ends. Germline CDR1 and CDR2: MDHEN and SYDVKM. The CDR3 contains 14 residues. In nucleotides, the CDR3 is TGTGCCAGCAGAGACCGGGACCTAGACTACGAGCAGTACGTC. Amino acids: CASRDRDLDYEQYV.

This clonotype was detected only a few times. The rearrangement links TRBV5-1 to TRBJ2-4, with a possible D match to TRBD1 (6 bases). Germline V gives CDR1 SGHRS, CDR2 YFSETQ. The V and J ends lost 4 bases and 7 bases respectively, with 15 bases between them. The CDR3 totals 14 residues. The CDR3 loop reads CASSPPRTENIQYF. As DNA, the CDR3 is TGCGCCAGCAGCCCGCCCCGGACAGAGAACATTCAGTACTTC.

The chain recombines TRBV7-8 with TRBJ2-1; weak D call: TRBD2 (7 bases). V was shortened by 6 bases and J by 6 bases, with 12 bases between the two germline ends. The CDR3 sequence is 13 residues long. Germline CDR1 is SGHVS and CDR2 is FQNEAQ. This CDR3 is CASSEGGPNEQFF. CDR3 coding DNA: TGTGCCAGCAGTGAGGGGGGGCCCAATGAGCAGTTCTTC.

This clonotype was counted a few times. The CDR3 reads CASSSPSGGNSGANVLTF. DNA for the CDR3: TGTGCCAGCAGTAGCCCATCGGGGGGGAACTCTGGGGCCAACGTCCTGACTTTC. The chain employs TRBV6-5 and TRBJ2-6, with 8 bases aligning to TRBD2. This CDR3 has 18 residues. V shed 5 bases and J 0 bases; nucleotides not matched to a gene: 9. Germline V gene sequence: CDR1 MNHEY, CDR2 SVGAGI.

This chain links TRBV29-1 with TRBJ1-2; D is unresolved. Germline V CDR1 and CDR2: SQVTM, ANQGSEA. Trimming cost V 3 bases and J 1 base, with 6 bases left between them. The CDR3 extends over 12 amino acids. Written as DNA, the CDR3 is TGCAGCGTTGACACCCTTAACTATGGCTACACCTTC. It yields the protein CSVDTLNYGYTF.

The chain uses TRBV29-1 and TRBJ1-1, with D perhaps matching TRBD1 (6 bases). This CDR3 is 12 amino acids long. V was pared by 6 bases and J by 5 bases, with 13 bases between. The V gene's germline CDR1 is SQVTM and CDR2 ANQGSEA. CDR3 coding DNA: TGCAGCGTCCGGGGGGGGCTGACTGAAGCTTTCTTT. It translates to CSVRGGLTEAFF.

The J gene is TRBJ1-2, the V gene TRBV27, with D maybe TRBD1 (5 bases). CDR1 MNHEY and CDR2 SMNVEV come from the germline V gene (reference sequence). Trimming removed 2 bases at V and 5 bases at J, with 18 bases between. The CDR3 is 16 amino acids. The CDR3 nucleotides are TGTGCCAGCAGTTTACTCCAGGGAAGAGGAATTTATGGCTACACCTTC. Encoded protein: CASSLLQGRGIYGYTF.

The rearrangement joins TRBV5-4 to TRBJ2-1; TRBD2 agrees at 9 bases. The CDR3 runs 15 residues. Losses at the gene ends were 8 bases for V and 6 bases for J; bases not matched to a gene: 12. In germline, CDR1 is SGHNT, CDR2 YYREEE (reference sequence). The CDR3 is CARAGLAGPLNEQFF. As DNA, the CDR3 is TGTGCCAGGGCAGGGCTAGCGGGGCCCCTCAATGAGCAGTTCTTC.

Only a few counts were recorded for this clonotype. The chain joins TRBV6-5 to TRBJ1-4, with 7 nucleotides matching TRBD1. Germline V gene lookup returns CDR1 MNHEY and CDR2 SVGAGI. This CDR3 is 14 amino acids long. With 6 bases clipped from V and 6 bases from J, the junction kept 7 bases outside the gene matches. The CDR3 sequence is CASRGTAGYEKLFF. The CDR3 DNA sequence: TGTGCCAGCAGGGGGACAGCCGGATATGAAAAACTGTTTTTT.

In its sample, this clonotype was seen a few times. The chain joins TRBV7-9 to TRBJ1-3; tentative D call: TRBD1 (5 bases). Germline CDR1 is SEHNR and CDR2 is FQNEAQ (reference sequence). Between the trimmed V and J ends, which lost 1 base and 2 bases, there was a span of 6 bases. The CDR3 consists of 14 residues. CDR3 amino acids: CASSLGGTGNTIYF. In nucleotides, the CDR3 is TGTGCCAGCAGCTTAGGGGGGACTGGAAACACCATATATTTT. Filled out from reference TRBV7-9 and TRBJ1-3, the complete variable domain reads DTGVSQNPRHKITKRGQNVTFRCDPISEHNRLYWYRQTLGQGPEFLTYFQNEAQLEKSRLLSDRFSAERPKGSFSTLEIQRTEQGDSAMYLCASSLGGTGNTIYFGEGSWLTVV.

This clonotype was observed a few times. The chain employs TRBV29-1 and TRBJ2-5; tentative D call: TRBD2 (5 bases). The CDR3 length is 12 residues. CDR1 is SQVTM, CDR2 ANQGSEA, per germline. V lost 8 bases and J 6 bases, leaving 16 bases between the germline ends. The CDR3 DNA is TGCAGCCAGGTCACTAGTTATCAGACCCAGTACTTC. This sequence encodes CSQVTSYQTQYF.

In its sample, this clonotype was seen once. The rearrangement links TRBV5-1 to TRBJ1-2; tentative D call: TRBD1 (6 bases). There are 15 residues in the CDR3. V gave up 5 bases and J gave up 2 bases, with 16 bases separating them. From germline, CDR1 is SGHRS and CDR2 YFSETQ. The CDR3 here is CASRLEQGRNYGYTF. The CDR3 nucleotides are TGCGCCAGCAGGCTCGAACAGGGAAGAAACTATGGCTACACCTTC. The full variable domain, rest sourced from reference TRBV5-1 and TRBJ1-2, is KAGVTQTPRYLIKTRGQQVTLSCSPISGHRSVSWYQQTPGQGLQFLFEYFSETQRNKGNFPGRFSGRQFSNSRSEMNVSTLELGDSALYLCASRLEQGRNYGYTFGSGTRLTVV.

The V call is TRBV13, the J call TRBJ1-4; possible D gene TRBD1, 6 bases. V was shortened by 1 base and J by 8 bases, with 17 bases between the two germline ends. Looked up from germline, CDR1 is PRHDT and CDR2 is FYEKMQ (reference sequence). This CDR3 is 16 amino acids long. CDR3 nucleotides: TGTGCCAGCAGCTTAGCTACAACAGGGAAACGGGAAAAACTGTTTTTT. Protein: CASSLATTGKREKLFF.

The chain employs TRBV11-1 and TRBJ2-5; 8 nucleotides align to TRBD2. CDR3 length equals 16 residues. Germline V gene lookup returns CDR1 SGHAT and CDR2 FQDESV (reference sequence). V lost 1 base to trimming and J lost 5 bases; unmatched junction nucleotides: 9. The CDR3 is CASSLGRREDLETQYF. In DNA, the CDR3 is TGTGCCAGCAGCTTAGGTCGGCGGGAGGATTTGGAGACCCAGTACTTC.

This clonotype has only a few counts. The rearrangement joins TRBV7-9 to TRBJ1-2, with TRBD1 matching 8 bases. The CDR3 has 13 residues. CDR1 and CDR2 (germline): SEHNR, FQNEAQ (reference sequence). The junction had 5 bases not matched to a gene; V was cut back by 6 bases and J by 5 bases. The CDR3 loop is CASRRGQEYGYTF. The CDR3 DNA follows: TGTGCCAGCAGACGGGGACAGGAGTATGGCTACACCTTC.

This clonotype occurred a few times. The chain has TRBV3-1 and TRBJ2-2; tentative D call: TRBD2 (6 bases). Trimming removed 4 bases from V and 1 base from J, with 10 bases in between. The CDR3 sequence is 15 residues long. Germline V gene lookup returns CDR1 LGHDT and CDR2 YNNKEL (reference sequence). The DNA of the CDR3 is TGTGCCAGCAGCCCGATAGCGGTGAACACCGGGGAGCTGTTTTTT. It translates to CASSPIAVNTGELFF.

This clonotype was observed a handful of times. The chain has TRBV6-2 or TRBV6-3 and TRBJ1-5; D is possibly TRBD1 (6 bases). V was shortened by 4 bases and J by 2 bases, with 18 bases between the two germline ends. The CDR3 length is 17 residues. Germline assignment: CDR1 MNHEY and CDR2 SVGEGT. The CDR3 is CASSSLVRRGGNQPQHF. The CDR3, as DNA: TGTGCCAGCAGTTCTTTAGTTCGCAGGGGCGGCAATCAGCCCCAGCATTTT.

The J gene is TRBJ2-7, the V gene TRBV6-2 or TRBV6-3, with 13 positions matching TRBD2. Germline values: CDR1 MNHEY, CDR2 SVGEGT. Trimming took 6 bases from V and 6 from J; bases not matched to a gene: 8. This CDR3 spans 15 amino acids. For the CDR3, the DNA is TGTGCCAGCAGCTCCGGGACTAGCGGGACTAGCGAGCAGTACGTC. Residues: CASSSGTSGTSEQYV.

The V and J genes are TRBV12-3 or TRBV12-4 and TRBJ2-1; D call uncertain. The V gene lost 6 bases and the J gene lost 5 bases, with 8 bases spanning the gap. The CDR3 has 12 amino acids. CDR3 amino acids: CASRRLDNEQFF. CDR3 DNA: TGTGCCAGCAGACGCCTGGACAATGAGCAGTTCTTC.

The chain is built from TRBV5-6 and TRBJ2-7; the match to TRBD2 covers 9 bases. With 4 bases clipped from V and 0 bases from J, the junction kept 8 bases outside the gene matches. The CDR3 length is 16 residues. The germline CDR1 and CDR2 sequences are SGHDT and YYEEEE. This CDR3 is CASSGFSGGLSYEQYV. Here the CDR3 DNA reads TGTGCCAGCAGCGGCTTTAGCGGGGGACTCTCCTACGAGCAGTACGTC.

This clonotype was counted between two and nine times. The V and J genes are TRBV6-1 and TRBJ2-7, with TRBD2 identical over 10 bases. CDR1 MNHNS and CDR2 SASEGT come from the germline V gene. The length of the CDR3 is 15 residues. V was clipped by 1 base and J by 4 bases; unmatched bases: 4. DNA of the CDR3: TGTGCCAGCAGTGAAGGGCTAGCGGGAGCATACGAGCAGTACTTC. Residues: CASSEGLAGAYEQYF.